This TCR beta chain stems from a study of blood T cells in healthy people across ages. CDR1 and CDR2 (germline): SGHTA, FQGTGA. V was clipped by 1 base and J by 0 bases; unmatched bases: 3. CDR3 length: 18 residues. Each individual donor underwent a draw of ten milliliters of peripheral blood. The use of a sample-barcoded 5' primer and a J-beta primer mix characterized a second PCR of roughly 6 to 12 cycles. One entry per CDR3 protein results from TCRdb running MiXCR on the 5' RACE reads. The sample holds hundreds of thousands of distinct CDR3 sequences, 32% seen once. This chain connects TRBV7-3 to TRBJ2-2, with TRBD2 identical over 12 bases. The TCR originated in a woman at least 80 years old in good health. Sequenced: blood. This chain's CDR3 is CASSLRTSGVANTGELFF. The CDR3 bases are TGTGCCAGCAGCTTAAGGACTAGCGGGGTCGCGAACACCGGGGAGCTGTTTTTT.